The rows below give T cell receptor beta chains drawn from one sample of a study of blood T cell repertoires in COVID-19. Using immunoSEQ multiplex PCR, the repertoire was profiled, and TCRdb retains in-frame clones only, with some absent. The table lists about 160,000 clones, under 85% of them singletons, with 5.5% to 8% in the top ten. Input material: peripheral blood. The receptors were gathered from a man older than 75 with COVID-19, enrolled during active disease. CDR3s include the opening cysteine and the closing phenylalanine or tryptophan. Fields, in order: V gene, clone size, J gene, D gene, CDR3 DNA, CDR3 protein. D genes are given only for firm matches. For some rows the clone size is stated as once, few or many, or as a class when expanded; others skip it.

>TRBV15|NA|TRBJ1-2|NA
TGTGCCACCAGCCCGGGCCTGGGGGGGGTCTATGGCTACACCTTC
CATSPGLGGVYGYTF
>TRBV6-2/TRBV6-3|few|TRBJ2-1|TRBD1
TGTGCCAGCAGTTACACCGAGGGTCGCCACAGGGGCAATGAGCAGTTCTTC
CASSYTEGRHRGNEQFF
>TRBV11-2|few|TRBJ1-4|TRBD1
TGTGCCAGCAGCGGGGACAGGGAAAAACTGTTTTTT
CASSGDREKLFF
>TRBV5-5|once|TRBJ2-5|TRBD2
TGTGCCAGCAGCCCTTGGGGGGGTCCCCCCCAAGAGACCCAGTACTTC
CASSPWGGPPQETQYF
>TRBV6-6|NA|TRBJ2-1|TRBD1
TGTGCCAGCAGTCTGAATCCTTTCGGGACAGGGGATAATGAGCAGTTCTTC
CASSLNPFGTGDNEQFF
>TRBV2|NA|TRBJ2-7|TRBD1
TGTGCCAGCACCGAGACAGGGGGAGGCTACGAGCAGTACTTC
CASTETGGGYEQYF
>TRBV18|NA|TRBJ2-7|NA
TGTGCCAGCTCACCAGTTAACTGGTACGAGCAGTACTTC
CASSPVNWYEQYF
>TRBV9|NA|TRBJ2-1|TRBD2
TGTGCCAGCAGCGGGACTAGCGGGGGGGTCCATGAGCAGTTCTTC
CASSGTSGGVHEQFF
>TRBV3-1/TRBV3-2|NA|TRBJ2-5|NA
TGTGCCAGCAGCCAAGTGGGGCACCAAGAGACCCAGTACTTC
CASSQVGHQETQYF
>TRBV3-1/TRBV3-2|NA|TRBJ2-7|NA
TGTGCCAGCAGCCAAGATATCGAGCCTTCGCAGTACTTC
CASSQDIEPSQYF
>TRBV11-3|NA|TRBJ1-2|NA
TGTGCCAGCAGCTTGACAGCGTTTAACTATGGCTACACCTTC
CASSLTAFNYGYTF
>TRBV10-2|NA|TRBJ1-1|TRBD1
TGCGCCAGCAGTGAGTCTCGACAGGGCACTGAAGCTTTCTTT
CASSESRQGTEAFF
>TRBV6-5|NA|TRBJ2-1|TRBD2
TGTGCCAGTACGATGGCGGGGGAGCACAATGAGCAGTTCTTC
CASTMAGEHNEQFF
>TRBV10-3|once|TRBJ1-2|NA
TGTGCCATCACCCCCGGTAGCGGCGATGGCTACACCTTC
CAITPGSGDGYTF
>TRBV3-1/TRBV3-2|NA|TRBJ1-5|NA
TGTGCCAGCGCAGGCGGGGGGGCCGATCAGCCCCAGCATTTT
CASAGGGADQPQHF
>TRBV20-1|NA|TRBJ1-4|NA
TGCAGTGCTAGTTGGGGGGAGCTACTTGAAAAACTGTTTTTT
CSASWGELLEKLFF
>TRBV28|NA|TRBJ1-5|NA
TGTGCCAGCAATGGGGACTATAGCAATCAGCCCCAGCATTTT
CASNGDYSNQPQHF
>TRBV7-8|NA|TRBJ1-5|TRBD1
TGTGCCAGCAGCCATGGGACAGGGATCGGCCAGCCCCAGCATTTT
CASSHGTGIGQPQHF
>TRBV2|NA|TRBJ1-2|NA
TGTGCCAGCGACGGGCAGTTTACCACGTTGGGGCTTGGCTACACCTTC
CASDGQFTTLGLGYTF
>TRBV18|NA|TRBJ2-3|TRBD1
TGTGCCAGCTCTTTATCGACAGGGTCGACAGATACGCAGTATTTT
CASSLSTGSTDTQYF
>TRBV11-3|once|TRBJ2-2|TRBD2
TGTGCCAGCAGCTCAGCGGGGGGCGGCAGCGGGGAGCTGTTTTTT
CASSSAGGGSGELFF
>TRBV10-3|NA|TRBJ1-5|NA
TGTGCCATCAGTGAAACTACGGATCAGCCCCAGCATTTT
CAISETTDQPQHF
>TRBV15|NA|TRBJ2-5|NA
TGTGCCACTAGGGAGTTAGAGACCCAGTACTTC
CATRELETQYF
>TRBV28|NA|TRBJ1-3|NA
TGTGCCAGCGAACAGGGAGGAAACACCATATATTTT
CASEQGGNTIYF
>TRBV3-1/TRBV3-2|NA|TRBJ1-1|NA
TGTGCCAGCAGCCAAGGGGGAGGCCGGGGCACTGAAGCTTTCTTT
CASSQGGGRGTEAFF
>TRBV28|NA|TRBJ2-1|NA
TGTGCCAGCAGACCCGCGGGGGCCAACAATGAGCAGTTCTTC
CASRPAGANNEQFF
>TRBV28|NA|TRBJ2-5|NA
TGTGCCATTCAAGGACAGCAAGAGACCCAGTACTTC
CAIQGQQETQYF
>TRBV9|NA|TRBJ1-3|TRBD1
TGTGCCAGCAGCACTAGCCAGGGGGCCACTGGAAACACCATATATTTT
CASSTSQGATGNTIYF
>TRBV3-1/TRBV3-2|few|TRBJ2-7|TRBD2
TGTGCCAGCAGCCAAGATCGACTAGCGGGGAGCTACGAGCAGTACTTC
CASSQDRLAGSYEQYF
>TRBV5-1|NA|TRBJ2-2|NA
TGCGCCAGCAGCCCAGTACGGCAGGGGAACACCGGGGAGCTGTTTTTT
CASSPVRQGNTGELFF
>TRBV2|NA|TRBJ1-1|NA
TGTGCCAGCAGTGAGGGGGAATTGGGAGGGTTGCGTGCTTTCTTT
CASSEGELGGLRAFF
>TRBV19|NA|TRBJ1-1|NA
TGTGCCAGTAGTTTTAGGACACATCTTGGGACACTTCAAAAGAACACTGAAGCTTTCTTT
CASSFRTHLGTLQKNTEAFF
>TRBV10-2|NA|TRBJ1-5|TRBD1
TGCGCCAGCAGTCCCGGGACAGGTCAGCCCCAGCATTTT
CASSPGTGQPQHF
>TRBV5-1|NA|TRBJ1-1|TRBD1
TGCGCCAGCAGCGCGACAGGGGGCGAGAACACTGAAGCTTTCTTT
CASSATGGENTEAFF
>TRBV3-1/TRBV3-2|NA|TRBJ2-1|TRBD2
TGTGCCAGCAGCCAGGCTAGCGGGGGGGCACGGGAGCAGTTCTTC
CASSQASGGAREQFF
>TRBV6-6|NA|TRBJ2-1|TRBD1
TGTGCCAGCAGAACCTCCGGGACAGGATACAATGAGCAGTTCTTC
CASRTSGTGYNEQFF
>TRBV2|NA|TRBJ2-3|NA
TGTGCCAGCCAAAGGGGGGATACGCAGTATTTT
CASQRGDTQYF
>TRBV19|NA|TRBJ1-1|NA
TGTGCCAGTAGTATAACCTCAAGGGGCCTCGCTCTTCCTGAAGCTTTCTTT
CASSITSRGLALPEAFF
>TRBV3-1/TRBV3-2|NA|TRBJ1-1|NA
TGTGCCAGCAGCCAAGGAGGGCAAGGGGAAGCTTTCTTT
CASSQGGQGEAFF
>TRBV5-4|once|TRBJ1-2|NA
TGTGCCAGCAGCCCGAACCGGGAACTCGGTGGCTACACCTTC
CASSPNRELGGYTF
>TRBV2|NA|TRBJ1-1|NA
TGTGCCACCGGGGGGCCAGGGAACATGAACACTGAAGCTTTCTTT
CATGGPGNMNTEAFF
>TRBV11-3|NA|TRBJ2-5|TRBD2
TGTGCCAGCAGCTTTGGGCTAGCGGGGGTGGAGACCCAGTACTTC
CASSFGLAGVETQYF
>TRBV7-8|NA|TRBJ2-7|TRBD1
TGTGCCAGCAGCTTAGCGACAGGGAACGAGCAGTACTTC
CASSLATGNEQYF
>TRBV7-2|NA|TRBJ2-1|NA
TGTGCCAGCAGCTTAAGTACACGAGGTGAGCAGTTCTTC
CASSLSTRGEQFF
>TRBV18|NA|TRBJ1-2|NA
TGTGCCAGCTCACCCCTATTGGAGGAGGATGGCTACACCTTC
CASSPLLEEDGYTF
>TRBV7-9|NA|TRBJ2-2|TRBD1
TGTGCCAGCAACTTGGACAGGGGCTACACCGGGGAGCTGTTTTTT
CASNLDRGYTGELFF
>TRBV6-1|NA|TRBJ1-1|TRBD1
TGTGCCAGCAGTGCCCGGACAGGGGGTTTAACGAACACTGAAGCTTTCTTT
CASSARTGGLTNTEAFF
>TRBV7-8|NA|TRBJ1-1|TRBD1
TGTGCCAGCAGCTTTACGCCCGGGACAGGTTATACTGAAGCTTTCTTT
CASSFTPGTGYTEAFF
>TRBV5-4|NA|TRBJ2-1|TRBD2
TGTGCCAGCAGCTTGCAATTAACAGCGGGGGGCTACAATGAGCAGTTCTTC
CASSLQLTAGGYNEQFF
>TRBV28|NA|TRBJ1-1|NA
TGTGCCAGCAGTTTATTTGGGGGGGGTGGCACTGAAGCTTTCTTT
CASSLFGGGGTEAFF
>TRBV3-1/TRBV3-2|NA|TRBJ1-5|TRBD1
TGTGCCAGCAGCACAGGGACAGCTATTGGAGATCAGCCCCAGCATTTT
CASSTGTAIGDQPQHF
>TRBV5-1|NA|TRBJ2-7|NA
TGCGCCAGCAGCTTGGACCCGCGCGACTACAGGGTGGACGAGCAGTACTTC
CASSLDPRDYRVDEQYF
>TRBV25-1|NA|TRBJ1-2|NA
TGTGCCAGCAGTGAAGGTGACTGGGATGGCTACACCTTC
CASSEGDWDGYTF
>TRBV3-1/TRBV3-2|NA|TRBJ1-4|NA
TGTGCCAGCAGCCAAGGGGCGGGTGAAAAACTGTTTTTT
CASSQGAGEKLFF
>TRBV4-1|NA|TRBJ1-2|NA
TGCGCCAGCAGCCAAGTACAGGCCAGGATCTATGGCTACACCTTC
CASSQVQARIYGYTF
>TRBV28|NA|TRBJ2-3|TRBD2
TGTGCCAGCAGTTTAGGACTAGCGGGGGTCACAGATACGCAGTATTTT
CASSLGLAGVTDTQYF
>TRBV19|NA|TRBJ2-1|NA
TGTGCCAGTAGTTCGGCCCGGGGTAGCTATGAGCAGTTCTTC
CASSSARGSYEQFF
>TRBV2|NA|TRBJ1-5|TRBD1
TGTGCCAGCAGTGCGCGGACAGGGGGCTCTCAGCCCCAGCATTTT
CASSARTGGSQPQHF